Given below is one TCR beta chain in context. What it binds is unknown. The naive CD8 fraction comprised CD45RO-negative cells positively selected for CCR7 and excluded terminally differentiated effector memory CD45RA+ cells. Repertoires were generated with immunoSEQ multiplex PCR, while TCRdb's copy carries only in-frame clones and drops some. Among about 2.1 million clones listed, around 93% were seen once. The sample comes from a study of shared clonotypes between healthy human individuals. Study-wide results and limits: Generally, estimated richness proved larger in naive subsets than it did in memory subsets. Even with large depth, rarefaction showed that sorted-subset sequencing was incomplete.

Germline CDR1 reads KGHSH; CDR2 reads LQKENI. Trimming at V came to 4 bases and at J to 4 bases, leaving 4 bases not matched to a gene. The CDR3 is 16 residues long. The V call is TRBV18, the J call TRBJ2-3, with 14 bases fitting TRBD2. The TCR sequence derives from a man younger than 35 in good health. Some clones in this sample may be carry-over from other donors' samples. The sequenced material came from naive CD8+ T cells from PBMCs. As DNA, the CDR3 is TGTGCCAGCTCACTTGGGACTAGCGGGAGTGCAGATACGCAGTATTTT. Translation gives CASSLGTSGSADTQYF. The whole variable domain, filled in from reference TRBV18 and TRBJ2-3, reads NAGVMQNPRHLVRRRGQEARLRCSPMKGHSHVYWYRQLPEEGLKFMVYLQKENIIDESGMPKERFSAEFPKEGPSILRIQQVVRGDSAAYFCASSLGTSGSADTQYFGPGTRLTVL.